Below are 13 T cell receptor beta chains sequenced from a single sample in a study of T cells in localized non-small cell lung cancer. Profiling relied on immunoSEQ multiplex PCR, and the TCRdb table lists in-frame clones only, not all of them. Of 70,000 to 80,000 clones listed, 88% are singletons. The sequencing here drew on peripheral blood, taken before any cancer treatment. Every receptor here comes from a woman aged 35 to 69 with stage I squamous cell lung carcinoma.

This chain joins TRBV27 and TRBJ2-6, with no clear D. CDR1 MNHEY and CDR2 SMNVEV come from the germline V gene (reference sequence). The CDR3 loop spans 13 amino acids. The V and J ends lost 6 bases and 0 bases respectively, with 3 bases between them. For the CDR3, the DNA is TGTGCCAGCAGGACCTCTGGGGCCAACGTCCTGACTTTC. Translation gives CASRTSGANVLTF.

The chain employs TRBV7-2 and TRBJ2-7; D perhaps matches TRBD2 (6 bases). Trimming stripped 1 base from V and 0 bases from J, with 7 bases between. The CDR3 runs to 14 residues. Germline lookup yields CDR1 SGHTA and CDR2 FQGNSA. The CDR3 loop reads CASSLDSGSYEQYF. The CDR3 DNA reads TGTGCCAGCAGCTTAGATAGCGGCTCCTACGAGCAGTACTTC. The full variable domain, in which reference TRBV7-2 and TRBJ2-7 provide the parts outside the CDR3, is GAGVSQSPSNKVTEKGKDVELRCDPISGHTALYWYRQSLGQGLEFLIYFQGNSAPDKSGLPSDRFSAERTGGSVSTLTIQRTQQEDSAVYLCASSLDSGSYEQYFGPGTRLTVT.

The rearrangement uses TRBV5-1 and TRBJ2-7; 8 positions agree with TRBD2. The CDR3 extends over 16 amino acids. Germline V CDR1 and CDR2: SGHRS, YFSETQ. V gave up 0 bases and J gave up 3 bases; unmatched junction bases: 8. CDR3 nucleotides: TGCGCCAGCAGCTTGGGCGGAGGTAGCGGGGACTACGAGCAGTACTTC. It specifies CASSLGGGSGDYEQYF.

The chain recombines TRBV5-1 with TRBJ2-3, with 10 bases matching TRBD2. Losses at the gene ends were 0 bases for V and 4 bases for J; bases not matched to a gene: 2. The CDR3 totals 15 residues. From germline, CDR1 is SGHRS and CDR2 YFSETQ. The CDR3 DNA sequence: TGCGCCAGCAGCTTGGCTAGCGGGAGATCAGATACGCAGTATTTT. Encoded protein: CASSLASGRSDTQYF.

The rearrangement links TRBV19 to TRBJ2-7, with 14 positions matching TRBD2. Unmatched junction bases numbered 13, after V lost 4 bases and J lost 2 bases. Germline CDR1 LNHDA, CDR2 SQIVND (reference sequence). CDR3 length equals 19 residues. This CDR3 reads CASSTTLNMGLAGAYEQYF. For the CDR3, the DNA is TGTGCCAGTAGTACCACTTTAAATATGGGACTAGCGGGAGCCTACGAGCAGTACTTC. The variable domain in full, completed from reference TRBV19 and TRBJ2-7, reads DGGITQSPKYLFRKEGQNVTLSCEQNLNHDAMYWYRQDPGQGLRLIYYSQIVNDFQKGDIAEGYSVSREKKESFPLTVTSAQKNPTAFYLCASSTTLNMGLAGAYEQYFGPGTRLTVT.

Written as DNA, the CDR3 is TGTGCCAGTAGGTCCGGGACGACGATTTTTTCGGGCTACACCTTC. This gives the protein CASRSGTTIFSGYTF. V and J are TRBV19 and TRBJ1-2; D is perhaps TRBD1 (5 bases). The V gene's germline CDR1 is LNHDA and CDR2 SQIVND (reference sequence). The CDR3 sequence is 15 residues long. Deletions cut 6 bases from V and 8 bases from J, with 22 bases between.

V is TRBV30 and J is TRBJ2-5; D perhaps matches TRBD2 (5 bases). V lost 1 base and J lost 2, with 8 bases in between. The germline V gene has CDR1 GTSNPN and CDR2 SVGIG (reference sequence). This CDR3 region has 13 residues. CDR3 sequence reads: CAWSAADQETQYF. The CDR3, as DNA: TGTGCCTGGAGTGCAGCGGATCAAGAGACCCAGTACTTC.

The chain joins TRBV11-2 to TRBJ2-2; D is ambiguous. Germline loops: CDR1 SGHAT, CDR2 FQNNGV. CDR3 length equals 13 residues. The V and J ends lost 5 bases and 0 bases respectively, with 4 bases between them. CDR3 bases: TGTGCCAGCAGCCGATCGAACACCGGGGAGCTGTTTTTT. Translating it yields CASSRSNTGELFF.

The chain joins TRBV2 to TRBJ1-1; D unresolved. This CDR3 has 11 amino acids. Trimming removed 8 bases at V and 0 bases at J, with 4 bases between. CDR1 SNHLY and CDR2 FYNNEI come from the germline V gene. CDR3 in amino acids: CASLLNTEAFF. The CDR3 DNA follows: TGTGCCAGCCTGTTGAACACTGAAGCTTTCTTT.

The CDR3 bases are TGCGCCAGCAGCTTGGGTCCGGGACCGAGCTCTGGAAACACCATATATTTT. It codes for CASSLGPGPSSGNTIYF. This chain connects TRBV5-1 to TRBJ1-3; D may be TRBD1 (5 bases). The CDR3 loop spans 17 amino acids. V gave up 0 bases and J gave up 0 bases, with 13 bases separating them. Germline CDR1 reads SGHRS; CDR2 reads YFSETQ.

The chain couples TRBV6-5 to TRBJ1-6, with D tentatively TRBD1 (6 bases). The length of the CDR3 is 13 residues. Trimming took off 10 bases at V and 6 bases at J, with 13 bases between the two ends. CDR1 and CDR2 (germline): MNHEY, SVGAGI. The CDR3 DNA follows: TGTGCCACCTTGGACAGCTTTAATTCACCCCTCCACTTT. Protein sequence: CATLDSFNSPLHF.

This clone was recorded only once. The chain has TRBV5-1 and TRBJ1-2; possibly TRBD1 for D (5 bases). V shed 2 bases and J shed 0 bases, with 11 bases lying between them. The CDR3 contains 15 residues. The germline gives CDR1 SGHRS, CDR2 YFSETQ. CDR3 coding DNA: TGCGCCAGCAGCTTATACGGGGGTACTAACTATGGCTACACCTTC. Protein: CASSLYGGTNYGYTF.

The chain employs TRBV7-2 and TRBJ2-7; tentative D call: TRBD2 (6 bases). Trimming took off 7 bases at V and 0 bases at J, with 16 bases between the two ends. Germline lookup yields CDR1 SGHTA and CDR2 FQGNSA. The CDR3 contains 15 residues. The chain's CDR3 is CASTPRRGNSYEQYF. The CDR3 DNA is TGTGCCAGCACACCACGGCGGGGCAACTCCTACGAGCAGTACTTC.